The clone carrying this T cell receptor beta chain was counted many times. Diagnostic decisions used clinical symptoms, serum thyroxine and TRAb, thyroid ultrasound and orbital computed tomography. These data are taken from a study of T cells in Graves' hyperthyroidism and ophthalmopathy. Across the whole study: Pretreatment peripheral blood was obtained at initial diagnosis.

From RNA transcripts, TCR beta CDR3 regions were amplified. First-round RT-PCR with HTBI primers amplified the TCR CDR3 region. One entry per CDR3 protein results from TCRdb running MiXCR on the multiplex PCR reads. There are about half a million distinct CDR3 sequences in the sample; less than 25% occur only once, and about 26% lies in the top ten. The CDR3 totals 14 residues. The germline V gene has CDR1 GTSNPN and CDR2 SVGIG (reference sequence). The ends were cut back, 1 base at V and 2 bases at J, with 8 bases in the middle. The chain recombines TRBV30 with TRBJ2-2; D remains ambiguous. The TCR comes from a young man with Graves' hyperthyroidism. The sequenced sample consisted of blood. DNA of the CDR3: TGTGCCTGGAGTGGGGCTGTTAACACCGGGGAGCTGTTTTTT. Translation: CAWSGAVNTGELFF.